This is a list of T cell receptor beta chains from one sample in a study of Ad26.COV2.S vaccination and SARS-CoV-2 variants. Sequencing was performed with immunoSEQ multiplex PCR; in TCRdb, only in-frame clones are kept and a portion is missing. The sample has hundreds of thousands of clones; roughly 90% are singletons. The specimen was peripheral blood, collected in a trial of Ad26.COV2.S vaccine versus placebo. The receptors stem from a person between 18 and 65 years old who received the Ad26.COV2.S COVID-19 vaccine or a placebo. Both conserved end residues are part of each CDR3. Each record gives: clone size, V gene, J gene, D gene, CDR3 length, CDR3 protein, CDR3 DNA. A D gene is named only where the DNA matches it firmly. Only part of the rows carry a size: once, few, many, or a class if the clone is expanded.

NA	TRBV24-1	TRBJ2-1	TRBD2	19	CATSDWGKGGSIPDNEQFF	TGTGCCACCAGTGATTGGGGTAAAGGCGGGAGTATTCCGGACAATGAGCAGTTCTTC
NA	TRBV24-1	TRBJ2-3	NA	17	CATGPRGRVPSTDTQYF	TGTGCCACCGGCCCGAGAGGCCGTGTTCCTAGCACAGATACGCAGTATTTT
NA	TRBV5-1	TRBJ1-1	NA	15	CASSGGFGWDTEAFF	TGCGCCAGCAGCGGGGGTTTCGGGTGGGACACTGAAGCTTTCTTT
once	TRBV5-6	TRBJ1-6	NA	14	CASSLGQRDSPLHF	TGTGCCAGCAGCTTGGGACAGAGGGATTCACCCCTCCACTTT
once	TRBV4-2	TRBJ1-5	NA	15	CASSQDAGGNQPQHF	TGTGCCAGCAGCCAAGATGCAGGAGGAAATCAGCCCCAGCATTTT
NA	TRBV11-2	TRBJ2-7	NA	15	CASSSGTRSSYEQYF	TGTGCCAGCAGCTCCGGGACTCGGAGCTCCTACGAGCAGTACTTC
NA	TRBV3-1/TRBV3-2	TRBJ1-3	NA	16	CASSQPGELGGNTIYF	TGTGCCAGCAGCCAGCCAGGGGAATTAGGTGGAAACACCATATATTTT
NA	TRBV24-1	TRBJ2-1	TRBD1	15	CATSDGTVYANEQFF	TGTGCCACCAGTGATGGGACAGTATACGCCAATGAGCAGTTCTTC
NA	TRBV9	TRBJ2-3	TRBD1	15	CASNRGDVGTDTQYF	TGTGCCAGCAACAGGGGCGACGTTGGCACAGATACGCAGTATTTT
NA	TRBV9	TRBJ2-3	TRBD2	14	CASSPSGGADTQYF	TGTGCCAGCAGCCCTAGCGGGGGGGCGGATACGCAGTATTTT
NA	TRBV9	TRBJ2-6	NA	17	CASSEGVRSSGANVLTF	TGTGCCAGCAGCGAGGGGGTTAGGTCCTCTGGGGCCAACGTCCTGACTTTC
NA	TRBV30	TRBJ1-6	TRBD1	14	CAWTSGQGASPLHF	TGTGCCTGGACCTCGGGACAGGGGGCATCACCCCTCCACTTT
once	TRBV18	TRBJ2-3	NA	15	CASSPKTYSTDTQYF	TGTGCCAGCTCACCAAAGACGTACAGCACAGATACGCAGTATTTT
NA	TRBV18	TRBJ2-5	NA	12	CASSPPNRRQYF	TGTGCCAGCTCACCACCAAACCGGCGCCAGTACTTC
NA	TRBV27	TRBJ1-6	NA	12	CASSDRYSPLHF	TGTGCCAGCAGTGACAGATATTCACCCCTCCACTTT
few	TRBV5-6	TRBJ1-4	TRBD1	14	CASREQGAGEKLFF	TGTGCCAGCAGAGAACAGGGGGCTGGTGAAAAACTGTTTTTT
once	TRBV27	TRBJ2-7	NA	14	CASSSREGSYEQYF	TGTGCCAGCAGTTCCAGAGAGGGCTCGTACGAGCAGTACTTC